One and the same sample provided the 7 T cell receptor beta chains below, sequenced in a study of radiation and T cells in renal cell carcinoma. Stated time point: blood 2 weeks post-SBRT. The treatment is: 15 Gy SBRT to primary tumor, nephrectomy 4 weeks later. Measured with immunoSEQ multiplex PCR; TCRdb has only the in-frame clones, and not every one. The sample consists of some 120,000 clones, 70% to 90% of them appearing once. This material consisted of blood, taken from a patient whose treatment included radiotherapy and nephrectomy. These TCRs come from a woman aged 55 to 70 with renal cell carcinoma.

This chain uses TRBV11-3 with TRBJ2-1; possible D gene TRBD2, 6 bases. CDR1 is SGHNT, CDR2 YENEEA, per germline. Deletions cut 2 bases from V and 4 bases from J, with 15 bases between. This CDR3 has 16 residues. In nucleotides, the CDR3 is TGTGCCAGCAGCTTAAGGCCGGGACTCCAATACAATGAGCAGTTCTTC. This sequence encodes CASSLRPGLQYNEQFF. Using reference TRBV11-3 and TRBJ2-1 for the parts outside the CDR3, the full variable domain is EAGVVQSPRYKIIEKKQPVAFWCNPISGHNTLYWYLQNLGQGPELLIRYENEEAVDDSQLPKDRFSAERLKGVDSTLKIQPAELGDSAVYLCASSLRPGLQYNEQFFGPGTRLTVL.

This clone was recorded only once. The chain is built from TRBV28 and TRBJ2-3; 7 bases are shared with TRBD2. The CDR3 covers 17 residues. After removal of 4 bases from V and 2 bases from J, the junction contained 12 bases not matched to a gene. Germline V gene sequence: CDR1 MDHEN, CDR2 SYDVKM. CDR3 coding DNA: TGTGCCAGCAGTTCTCCCGGGAGGTTAGGTACCACAGATACGCAGTATTTT. Its protein product is CASSSPGRLGTTDTQYF.

This rearrangement joins TRBV6-5 to TRBJ1-3, with unresolved D. Per the germline V gene, CDR1 is MNHEY and CDR2 is SVGAGI. The CDR3 length is 14 residues. V was trimmed by 5 bases and J by 4 bases, leaving 12 bases between them. CDR3 residues: CASSREAGGNTIYF. In nucleotides, the CDR3 is TGTGCCAGCAGTCGGGAGGCGGGGGGAAACACCATATATTTT.

The chain carries TRBV5-5 and TRBJ2-3; tentatively, D is TRBD2 (5 bases). Per the germline V gene, CDR1 is SGHKS and CDR2 is YYEKEE (reference sequence). The CDR3 runs 14 residues. V was clipped by 6 bases and J by 3 bases, with 14 bases between them. The CDR3 DNA sequence: TGTGCCAGCACCCCTGGTCCGGGAACAGATACGCAGTATTTT. Translating gives CASTPGPGTDTQYF.

The rearrangement joins TRBV6-6 to TRBJ1-2; D is perhaps TRBD1 (6 bases). CDR3 size: 13 residues. Germline-derived CDR1 and CDR2 are MNHNY and SVGAGI (reference sequence). The V and J ends lost 7 bases and 4 bases respectively, with 13 bases between them. CDR3 nucleotides: TGTGCCAGCACCTCCACAGGGAGCTATGGCTACACCTTC. Translated, it gives CASTSTGSYGYTF.

This clone was recorded a few times. The chain carries TRBV2 and TRBJ1-6, with 7 bases matching TRBD1. After removal of 6 bases from V and 9 bases from J, the junction contained 14 bases not matched to a gene. The CDR3 totals 16 residues. Germline V gene data show CDR1 as SNHLY and CDR2 as FYNNEI. In DNA form, the CDR3 reads TGTGCCAGCAGGTCTATGCCTGGGCAGGGGGGTTCACCCCTCCACTTT. Amino acids: CASRSMPGQGGSPLHF.

The chain employs TRBV5-1 and TRBJ2-7; D unresolved. Germline V gives CDR1 SGHRS, CDR2 YFSETQ. The CDR3 length is 13 residues. Trimming removed 1 base from V and 2 bases from J, with 7 bases in between. DNA for the CDR3: TGCGCCAGCAGCTTGCCGGAAGCCTACGAGCAGTACTTC. It encodes CASSLPEAYEQYF.